The 17 T cell receptor beta chains below all came from one sample that was sequenced in a study of cytomegalovirus exposure and HLA in healthy donors. PCR employed 60 Vbeta and 13 Jbeta primers. The data were produced by immunoSEQ multiplex PCR, yet TCRdb's version contains in-frame clones alone and is incomplete. Its table records around 210,000 clones. Input material: PBMCs. Receptors originate from a girl aged 2 to 10 in good health and CMV-seropositive.

This rearrangement joins TRBV6-1 to TRBJ2-7, with D possibly being TRBD1 (5 bases). The CDR3 sequence is 14 residues long. Between the trimmed V and J ends, which lost 6 bases and 0 bases, there was a span of 12 bases. Germline-derived CDR1 and CDR2 are MNHNS and SASEGT. CDR3 sequence reads: CASRTTRDSYEQYF. The DNA for the CDR3 is TGTGCCAGCAGGACAACCAGGGACTCCTACGAGCAGTACTTC.

The chain couples TRBV10-2 to TRBJ1-5; D gene ambiguous. The V and J ends lost 3 bases and 2 bases respectively, with 14 bases between them. Looked up from germline, CDR1 is WSHSY and CDR2 is SAAADI. The CDR3 runs to 16 residues. The CDR3 nucleotides read TGCGCCAGCAGTGATACCGGACTTTTAGGCAATCAGCCCCAGCATTTT. As protein: CASSDTGLLGNQPQHF.

V is TRBV19 and J is TRBJ1-5, with a weak D call TRBD1 (6 bases). CDR3 length: 14 residues. CDR1 LNHDA and CDR2 SQIVND come from the germline V gene (reference sequence). V was cut by 7 bases and J by 3 bases, with 13 bases left in between. CDR3: CASKAGDYNQPQHF. CDR3 in DNA: TGTGCCAGTAAAGCAGGGGACTACAATCAGCCCCAGCATTTT.

The rearrangement links TRBV28 to TRBJ2-7; 9 bases fit TRBD1. J lost 3 bases, V lost 2 bases, and 5 bases had no gene match. This CDR3 has 15 residues. Germline CDR1 MDHEN, CDR2 SYDVKM. Here the CDR3 reads CASSLMTGGYYEQYF. In nucleotides, the CDR3 is TGTGCCAGCAGTTTAATGACAGGGGGGTACTACGAGCAGTACTTC.

V gene TRBV19 combines with J gene TRBJ2-2; tentatively, D is TRBD2 (6 bases). Germline CDR1 is LNHDA and CDR2 is SQIVND (reference sequence). V gave up 3 bases and J gave up 4 bases, with 15 bases separating them. This CDR3 comprises 16 residues. Here the CDR3 reads CASSMVGGGGTGELFF. Written as DNA, the CDR3 is TGTGCCAGTAGTATGGTGGGAGGCGGCGGCACCGGGGAGCTGTTTTTT.

The chain is built from TRBV28 and TRBJ2-5; possibly TRBD2 for D (6 bases). Trimming took off 3 bases at V and 5 bases at J, with 10 bases between the two ends. Germline V gives CDR1 MDHEN, CDR2 SYDVKM. The CDR3 covers 13 residues. DNA for the CDR3: TGTGCCAGCAGTTTCGGGAGTAGGGAGACCCAGTACTTC. It is translated as CASSFGSRETQYF.

V is TRBV27 and J is TRBJ2-7, with D unclear. Deletions cut 3 bases from V and 2 bases from J, with 20 bases between. There are 17 residues in the CDR3. Looked up from germline, CDR1 is MNHEY and CDR2 is SMNVEV (reference sequence). DNA of the CDR3: TGTGCCAGCAGTTTTAGGTCATCCGCCCAGAGGACCTACGAGCAGTACTTC. Translated: CASSFRSSAQRTYEQYF.

This chain uses TRBV10-3 with TRBJ2-4; TRBD1 aligns across 7 bases. Germline V gene data show CDR1 as ENHRY and CDR2 as SYGVKD. Trimming cost V 0 bases and J 2 bases; bases outside gene matches: 7. This CDR3 has 17 amino acids. The CDR3 DNA sequence: TGTGCCATCAGTGAGTCACAGGGGTCAGGAACCAAAAACATTCAGTACTTC. Translating it yields CAISESQGSGTKNIQYF.

CDR3 DNA: TGTGCCAGTAGTATAGCGGGGGGAGATCAGCCCCAGCATTTT. Amino acid sequence: CASSIAGGDQPQHF. The J gene is TRBJ1-5, the V gene TRBV19, with D perhaps TRBD1 (5 bases). This CDR3 is built from 14 residues. The V gene lost 1 base and the J gene lost 5 bases, with 9 bases spanning the gap. Germline CDR1 reads LNHDA; CDR2 reads SQIVND (reference sequence).

This chain links TRBV4-1 with TRBJ2-5; 11 nucleotides agree with TRBD2. The J call is uncertain, as TRBJ2-7 better fits the DNA end. The CDR3 contains 18 residues. Germline-derived CDR1 and CDR2 are MGHRA and YSYEKL. CDR3 in DNA: TGCGCCAGCAGCCAATTTATCCTAGCGGGGGGACTTTCCTACGAGCAGTACTTC. It yields the protein CASSQFILAGGLSYEQYF.

The chain employs TRBV27 and TRBJ2-7, with 13 nucleotides matching TRBD2. Germline V gene lookup returns CDR1 MNHEY and CDR2 SMNVEV (reference sequence). The CDR3 extends over 17 amino acids. J gave up 3 bases and V 0 bases, and 5 bases lay outside the gene matches. The CDR3 DNA sequence: TGTGCCAGCAGTTTATCTCTGGGACTAGCGGGGATCTACGAGCAGTACTTC. It yields the protein CASSLSLGLAGIYEQYF.

V gene TRBV5-1 combines with J gene TRBJ2-3; perhaps TRBD2 as D (6 bases). This CDR3 has 15 residues. CDR1 is SGHRS, CDR2 YFSETQ, per germline. V lost 2 bases and J 2 bases, leaving 12 bases between the germline ends. The CDR3 loop is CASSLSVADTDTQYF. CDR3 bases: TGCGCCAGCAGCTTATCTGTAGCGGACACAGATACGCAGTATTTT.

V gene TRBV5-6 combines with J gene TRBJ1-1; unclear D gene. The germline V and J ends were trimmed by 2 bases and 1 base, with 6 bases remaining between them. Per the germline V gene, CDR1 is SGHDT and CDR2 is YYEEEE. The CDR3 runs 13 residues. Here the CDR3 DNA reads TGTGCCAGCAGCTTCCGGGGGAACACTGAAGCTTTCTTT. The encoded protein is CASSFRGNTEAFF.

The rearrangement uses TRBV5-1 and TRBJ2-1; D perhaps matches TRBD2 (6 bases). The germline V gene encodes CDR1 SGHRS and CDR2 YFSETQ. The CDR3 loop spans 14 amino acids. Trimming took off 7 bases at V and 0 bases at J, with 11 bases between the two ends. The CDR3 sequence is CASADGSSYNEQFF. The CDR3 DNA reads TGCGCCAGCGCCGACGGGAGCTCCTACAATGAGCAGTTCTTC.

The chain has TRBV11-1 and TRBJ2-7; TRBD1 agrees at 7 bases. Germline trimming cut 2 bases from V and 3 bases from J; bases unmatched to any gene: 7. The germline V gene encodes CDR1 SGHAT and CDR2 FQDESV (reference sequence). The CDR3 contains 15 residues. CDR3 bases: TGTGCCAGCAGCTTATCCCAGGGGGTTGGCTACGAGCAGTACTTC. Its translation: CASSLSQGVGYEQYF.

The rearrangement links TRBV11-3 to TRBJ2-3, with 12 nucleotides matching TRBD1. With V trimmed by 4 bases and J by 4 bases, 3 bases remained unmatched. From germline, CDR1 is SGHNT and CDR2 YENEEA. The CDR3 runs to 15 residues. CDR3 nucleotide sequence: TGTGCCAGCAGCTCCGGGACAGGGGGCCCAGATACGCAGTATTTT. It codes for CASSSGTGGPDTQYF.

The J gene is TRBJ2-3, the V gene TRBV6-1; D perhaps matches TRBD1 (5 bases). Trimming shortened V by 3 bases and J by 7 bases, and 17 bases separated the two germline ends. Germline CDR1 is MNHNS and CDR2 is SASEGT. This CDR3 region has 15 residues. The CDR3 DNA follows: TGTGCCAGCAGTGAGATAGGGGCGACGGCTAATACGCAGTATTTT. This gives the protein CASSEIGATANTQYF.